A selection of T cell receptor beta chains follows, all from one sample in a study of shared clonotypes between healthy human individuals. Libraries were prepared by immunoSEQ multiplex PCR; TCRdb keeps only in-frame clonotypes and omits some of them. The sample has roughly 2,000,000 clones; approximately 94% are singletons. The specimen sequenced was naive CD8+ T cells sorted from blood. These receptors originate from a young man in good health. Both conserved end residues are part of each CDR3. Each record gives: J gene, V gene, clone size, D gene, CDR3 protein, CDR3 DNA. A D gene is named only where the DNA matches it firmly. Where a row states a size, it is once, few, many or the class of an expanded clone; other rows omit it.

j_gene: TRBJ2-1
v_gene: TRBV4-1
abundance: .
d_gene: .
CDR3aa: CASSQTYHGTYEQFF
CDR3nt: TGCGCCAGCAGCCAAACCTACCACGGGACCTATGAGCAGTTCTTC

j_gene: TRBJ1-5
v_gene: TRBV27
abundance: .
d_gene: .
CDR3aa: CASANTGGGQPQHF
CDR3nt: TGTGCCAGCGCAAACACGGGGGGCGGGCAGCCCCAGCATTTT

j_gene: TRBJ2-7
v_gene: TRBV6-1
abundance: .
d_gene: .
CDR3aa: CASSEYYEQYF
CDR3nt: TGTGCCAGCAGTGAATACTACGAGCAGTACTTC

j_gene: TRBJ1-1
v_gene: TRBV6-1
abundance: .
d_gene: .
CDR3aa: CASSEAKEAGSAFF
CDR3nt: TGTGCCAGCAGTGAAGCCAAGGAAGCAGGGTCCGCTTTCTTT

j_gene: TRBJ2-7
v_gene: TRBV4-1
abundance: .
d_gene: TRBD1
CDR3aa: CASSQGPGTDSSYEQYF
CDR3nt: TGCGCCAGCAGCCAAGGCCCCGGGACAGATAGCTCCTACGAGCAGTACTTC

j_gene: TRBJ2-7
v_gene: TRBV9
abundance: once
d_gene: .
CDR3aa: CASSGGSSYEQYF
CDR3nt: TGTGCCAGCAGCGGAGGATCTTCCTACGAGCAGTACTTC

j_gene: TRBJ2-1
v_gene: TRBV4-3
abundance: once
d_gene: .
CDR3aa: CASSQYGGLSNEQFF
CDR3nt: TGCGCCAGCAGCCAATATGGGGGGCTTTCTAATGAGCAGTTCTTC

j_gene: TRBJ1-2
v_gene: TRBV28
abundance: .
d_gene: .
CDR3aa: CASRQVLYGYTF
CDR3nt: TGTGCCAGCAGACAGGTGCTCTATGGCTACACCTTC

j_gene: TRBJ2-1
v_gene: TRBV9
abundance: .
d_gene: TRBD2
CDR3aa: CASSPLPNGLAVGMNEQFF
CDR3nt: TGTGCCAGCAGCCCGCTCCCTAACGGACTAGCGGTGGGTATGAATGAGCAGTTCTTC

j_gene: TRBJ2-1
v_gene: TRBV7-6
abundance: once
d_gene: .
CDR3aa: CASSLGVHEQFF
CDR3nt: TGTGCCAGCAGCTTAGGGGTGCATGAGCAGTTCTTC

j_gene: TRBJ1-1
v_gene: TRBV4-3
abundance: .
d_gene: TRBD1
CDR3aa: CASSQDEQGTNTEAFF
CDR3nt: TGCGCCAGCAGCCAAGATGAACAGGGGACGAACACTGAAGCTTTCTTT

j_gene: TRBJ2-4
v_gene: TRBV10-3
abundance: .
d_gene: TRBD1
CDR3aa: CAISPIIGTGVAKNIQYF
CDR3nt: TGTGCCATCAGCCCAATCATAGGGACAGGGGTAGCCAAAAACATTCAGTACTTC

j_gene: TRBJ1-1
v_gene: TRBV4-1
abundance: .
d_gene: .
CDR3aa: CASSQDEGGTEAFF
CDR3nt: TGCGCCAGCAGCCAAGATGAGGGGGGCACTGAAGCTTTCTTT

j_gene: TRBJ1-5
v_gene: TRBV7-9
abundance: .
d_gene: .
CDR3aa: CASSLEARLRDLSNQPQHF
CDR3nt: TGTGCCAGCAGCTTAGAAGCCCGTCTCCGGGATCTAAGCAATCAGCCCCAGCATTTT

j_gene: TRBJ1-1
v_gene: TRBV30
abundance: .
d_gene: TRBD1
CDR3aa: CAWDWTGSTEAFF
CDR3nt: TGTGCCTGGGACTGGACAGGGAGCACTGAAGCTTTCTTT

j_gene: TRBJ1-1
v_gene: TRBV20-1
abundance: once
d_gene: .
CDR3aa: CSLRETEAFF
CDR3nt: TGCTCACTTCGAGAGACTGAAGCTTTCTTT

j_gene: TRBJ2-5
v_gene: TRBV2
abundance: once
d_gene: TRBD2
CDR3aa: CASTEGLAGGWGETQYF
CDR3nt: TGTGCCAGCACCGAGGGCCTAGCGGGGGGCTGGGGGGAGACCCAGTACTTC

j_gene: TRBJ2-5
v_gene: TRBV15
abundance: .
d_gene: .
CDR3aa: CATSSYPAADLYQETQYF
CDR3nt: TGTGCCACCAGCAGCTACCCCGCGGCAGACTTGTACCAAGAGACCCAGTACTTC

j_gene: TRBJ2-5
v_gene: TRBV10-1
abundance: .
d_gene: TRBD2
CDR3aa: CASAGAGGGETQYF
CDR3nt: TGCGCCAGCGCCGGTGCGGGGGGCGGGGAGACCCAGTACTTC

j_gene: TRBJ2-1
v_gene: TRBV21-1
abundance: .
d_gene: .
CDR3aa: CASIKILAGGPNEQFF
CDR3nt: TGTGCCAGCATTAAAATCCTAGCGGGGGGCCCCAATGAGCAGTTCTTC

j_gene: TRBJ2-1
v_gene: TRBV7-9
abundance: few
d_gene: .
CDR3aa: CASSLPRAQGPHYNEQFF
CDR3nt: TGTGCCAGCAGCCTACCCAGGGCCCAGGGGCCCCATTACAATGAGCAGTTCTTC

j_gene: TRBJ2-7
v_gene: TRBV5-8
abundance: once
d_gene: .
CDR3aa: CASSFPGKFNEQYF
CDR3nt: TGTGCCAGCAGCTTTCCAGGGAAGTTCAACGAGCAGTACTTC

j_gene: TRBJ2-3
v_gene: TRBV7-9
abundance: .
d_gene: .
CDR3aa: CASSRGTDTQYF
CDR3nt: TGTGCCAGCAGCCGGGGGACAGATACGCAGTATTTT

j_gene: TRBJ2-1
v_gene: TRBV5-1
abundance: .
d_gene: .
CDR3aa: CASSLTLHNEQFF
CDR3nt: TGCGCCAGCAGCTTGACGCTGCACAATGAGCAGTTCTTC

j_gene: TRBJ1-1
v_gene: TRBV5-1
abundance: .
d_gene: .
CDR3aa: CASSLVWGSGTEAFF
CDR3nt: TGCGCCAGCAGCTTGGTGTGGGGCAGCGGCACTGAAGCTTTCTTT

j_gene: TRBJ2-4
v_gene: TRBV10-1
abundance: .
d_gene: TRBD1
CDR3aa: CATPKHGTGVDIQYF
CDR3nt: TGCGCCACTCCAAAACACGGGACAGGGGTAGACATTCAGTACTTC

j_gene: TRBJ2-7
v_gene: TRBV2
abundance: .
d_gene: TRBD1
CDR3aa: CASSQGQGSSYEQYF
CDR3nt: TGTGCCAGCAGTCAGGGACAGGGGAGCTCCTACGAGCAGTACTTC

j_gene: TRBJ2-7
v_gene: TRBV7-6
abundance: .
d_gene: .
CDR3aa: CASSLGVGPNEQYF
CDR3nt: TGTGCCAGCAGCTTGGGCGTAGGACCCAACGAGCAGTACTTC

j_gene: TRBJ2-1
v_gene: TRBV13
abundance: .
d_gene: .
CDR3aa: CASSLAVNSYNEQFF
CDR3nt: TGTGCCAGCAGCTTAGCGGTAAACTCCTACAATGAGCAGTTCTTC

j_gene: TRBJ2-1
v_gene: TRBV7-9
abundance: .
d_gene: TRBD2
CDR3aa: CASGQTGLAYNEQFF
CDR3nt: TGTGCCAGCGGCCAGACGGGACTAGCCTACAATGAGCAGTTCTTC

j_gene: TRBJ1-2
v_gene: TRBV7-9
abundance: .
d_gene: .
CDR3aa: CASSFTMTELVDYGYTF
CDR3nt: TGTGCCAGCAGCTTCACTATGACCGAGTTGGTAGACTATGGCTACACCTTC

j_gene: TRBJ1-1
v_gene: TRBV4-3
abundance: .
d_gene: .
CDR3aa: CASSQERDTEAFF
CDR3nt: TGCGCCAGCAGCCAAGAGCGGGACACTGAAGCTTTCTTT

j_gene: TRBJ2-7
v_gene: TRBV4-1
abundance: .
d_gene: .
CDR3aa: CASSQVDSSHYEQYF
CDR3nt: TGCGCCAGCAGCCAAGTGGACAGCAGCCACTACGAGCAGTACTTC

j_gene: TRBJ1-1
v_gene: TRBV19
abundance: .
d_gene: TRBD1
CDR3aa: CASSTAGGITEAFF
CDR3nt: TGTGCCAGTAGTACAGCAGGGGGCATCACTGAAGCTTTCTTT

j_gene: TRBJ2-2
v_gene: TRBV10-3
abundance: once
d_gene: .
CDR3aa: CATQPTGTDSNTGELFF
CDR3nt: TGTGCCACCCAACCGACAGGTACGGATTCGAACACCGGGGAGCTGTTTTTT

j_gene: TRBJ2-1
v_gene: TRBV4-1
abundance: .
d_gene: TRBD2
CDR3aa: CASSPGPLLAGGDNEQFF
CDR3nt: TGCGCCAGCAGCCCTGGTCCTTTGCTAGCGGGGGGTGACAATGAGCAGTTCTTC

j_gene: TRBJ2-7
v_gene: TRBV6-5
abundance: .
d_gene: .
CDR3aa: CASSYSAGHSTYEQYF
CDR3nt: TGTGCCAGCAGTTACTCGGCCGGACATTCGACCTACGAGCAGTACTTC

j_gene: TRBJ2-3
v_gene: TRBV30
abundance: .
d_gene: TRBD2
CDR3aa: CAWSDSSGTADTQYF
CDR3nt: TGTGCCTGGAGTGATTCTAGCGGGACGGCAGATACGCAGTATTTT

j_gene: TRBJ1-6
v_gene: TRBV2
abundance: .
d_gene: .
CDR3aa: CASSLDEVGGSPLHF
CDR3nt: TGTGCCAGCAGTTTGGACGAGGTCGGAGGTTCACCCCTCCACTTT

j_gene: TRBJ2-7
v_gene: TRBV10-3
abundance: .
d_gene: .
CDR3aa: CATSDRDSLYYEQYF
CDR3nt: TGTGCCACGTCAGACCGGGACTCGTTGTATTACGAGCAGTACTTC

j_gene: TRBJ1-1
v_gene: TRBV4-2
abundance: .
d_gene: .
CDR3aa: CASTPLSGTEAFF
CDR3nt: TGTGCCAGCACCCCCCTAAGTGGCACTGAAGCTTTCTTT

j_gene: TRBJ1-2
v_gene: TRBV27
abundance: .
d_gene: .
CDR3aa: CASSPMGVDGGGLYGYTF
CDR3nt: TGTGCCAGCAGCCCTATGGGGGTTGATGGGGGTGGGCTCTATGGCTACACCTTC

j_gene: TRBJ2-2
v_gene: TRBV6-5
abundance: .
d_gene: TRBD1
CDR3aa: CASSSGQAGNTGELFF
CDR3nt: TGTGCCAGCAGTTCCGGACAGGCTGGGAACACCGGGGAGCTGTTTTTT

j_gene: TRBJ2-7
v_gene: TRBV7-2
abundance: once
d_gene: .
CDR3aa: CASSYTYEQYF
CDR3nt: TGTGCCAGCAGCTACACCTACGAGCAGTACTTC